This TCR beta chain appears in the sequencing data of a study of blood T cell repertoires in COVID-19. Study-level background: Samples representing acute and convalescent COVID-19 were sourced from the United States, Italy and Spain.

The germline V gene has CDR1 MGHDK and CDR2 SYGVNS. Trimming pared 4 bases from V and 6 bases from J, leaving 13 bases between. This CDR3 comprises 14 residues. Assay: immunoSEQ multiplex PCR; the TCRdb copy retains only in-frame clones and omits some. The data contain around 200,000 clones, 80% of them singletons. The V and J genes are TRBV25-1 and TRBJ1-5, with D maybe TRBD1 (5 bases). The sequenced material came from PBMCs or T cells enriched from blood (not recorded which). This TCR was recovered from a middle-aged woman with acute COVID-19. This chain's CDR3 is CASSGGRDGQPQHF. The CDR3 bases are TGTGCCAGCAGTGGGGGCAGGGATGGTCAGCCCCAGCATTTT.